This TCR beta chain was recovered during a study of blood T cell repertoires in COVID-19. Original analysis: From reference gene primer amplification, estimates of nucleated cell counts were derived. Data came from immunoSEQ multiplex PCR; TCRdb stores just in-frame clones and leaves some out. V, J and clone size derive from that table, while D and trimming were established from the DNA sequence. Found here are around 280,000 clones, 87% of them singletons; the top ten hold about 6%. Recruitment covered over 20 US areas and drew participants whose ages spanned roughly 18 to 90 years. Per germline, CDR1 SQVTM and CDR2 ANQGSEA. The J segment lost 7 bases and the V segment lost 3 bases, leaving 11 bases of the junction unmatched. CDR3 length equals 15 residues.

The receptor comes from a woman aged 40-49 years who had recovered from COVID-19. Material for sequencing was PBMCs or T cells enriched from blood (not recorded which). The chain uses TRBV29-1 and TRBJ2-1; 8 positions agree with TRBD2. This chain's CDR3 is CSVDRPREASNEQFF. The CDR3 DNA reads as TGCAGCGTTGATCGCCCGCGGGAGGCATCGAATGAGCAGTTCTTC.